The 9 T cell receptor beta chains given below trace back to one sample, sequenced in a study of regulatory T cells in long-lasting Graves disease (dated by TCRdb to the early 2020s). The label giving this sample's time point can be read as: newly diagnosed GD, antithyroid drugs for less than 3 months. For both TCR sequencing and RNA sequencing, RNA was extracted from PBMCs using TRIzol. Library method: multiplex PCR. Sequencing instrument: Illumina HiSeq 4000. To build TCR beta libraries, CDR3 regions were amplified by Arm-PCR using iRepertoire HTBI primers. TCRdb trimmed the raw reads at Q25, called clones with MiXCR and kept productive beta chains. Entries that share a CDR3 protein sequence are merged under the most common genes and DNA. The table for this sample lists around 250,000 distinct CDR3 sequences; about 18% of them were counted only once. The top ten hold around 15% of the sample. These data also formed part of another study, on T cells in Graves' hyperthyroidism and ophthalmopathy.

Sequenced material: peripheral blood mononuclear cells (PBMCs), taken at new diagnosis, from a patient treated with antithyroid drugs. The receptors were gathered from a woman aged 25-40 years with Graves disease. Donor details come from another sample of the same person, matched by shared clones.

This clonotype came up many times. The chain uses TRBV6-2 or TRBV6-3 and TRBJ2-1, with a weak D call TRBD2 (7 bases). The CDR3 has 15 residues. Germline V lookup: CDR1 MNHEY, CDR2 SVGEGT. Deletions cut 3 bases from V and 4 bases from J, with 13 bases between. The CDR3 DNA follows: TGTGCCAGCAGTTATAGGGGGGGGCCGTACAATGAGCAGTTCTTC. Its translation is CASSYRGGPYNEQFF.

This clonotype has ten or more counts. The chain links TRBV11-3 to TRBJ2-7, with TRBD2 matching 9 bases. V shed 5 bases and J 0 bases; nucleotides not matched to a gene: 2. The CDR3 covers 14 residues. Looked up from germline, CDR1 is SGHNT and CDR2 is YENEEA. In DNA form, the CDR3 reads TGTGCCAGCAGCCTAGCGGGACCCTCCTACGAGCAGTACTTC. It codes for CASSLAGPSYEQYF.

As for this clonotype: A far larger clone is off by one base, so a read error is likely. The chain couples TRBV12-3 or TRBV12-4 to TRBJ2-3; TRBD1 is a possible D gene (6 bases). The DNA end is more similar to TRBJ1-1, so the J call may be wrong. The CDR3 totals 11 residues. In DNA, the CDR3 is TGTGCCAGCAGCCCCGGACAGCAAGCTTTCTTT. Amino acids: CASSPGQQAFF.

About this clonotype: With only one base between it and a far larger clone, this is likely a read error. In DNA, the CDR3 is TGTGCCAGCAGCCAAGGGGCAGTCTGCGAGCAGTACTTC. Translation gives CASSQGAVCEQYF. This chain links TRBV3-1 with TRBJ2-4; D uncertain. The J call is uncertain, as TRBJ2-7 better fits the DNA end. Germline loops: CDR1 LGHDT, CDR2 YNNKEL (reference sequence). CDR3 length equals 13 residues.

This clonotype was picked up many times. The chain joins TRBV20-1 to TRBJ2-5; a possible D gene is TRBD1 (6 bases). Trimming removed 3 bases from V and 9 bases from J, with 23 bases in between. This CDR3 is built from 15 residues. From germline, CDR1 is DFQATT and CDR2 SNEGSKA (reference sequence). This CDR3 reads CSARERGTPQESQYF. The CDR3 DNA reads TGCAGTGCTAGGGAGAGGGGGACCCCCCAAGAATCCCAGTACTTC.

This clonotype was counted many times. The genes are TRBV18 and TRBJ2-7; D uncertain. The CDR3 loop spans 14 amino acids. CDR1 is KGHSH, CDR2 LQKENI, per germline. V was trimmed by 0 bases and J by 4 bases, leaving 10 bases between them. The CDR3 region has the DNA TGTGCCAGCTCACCACCGAGCCAGCTATACGAGCAGTACTTC. Amino acids: CASSPPSQLYEQYF.

This clonotype was recorded many times. V gene TRBV2 combines with J gene TRBJ1-4, with D unclear. The V gene's germline CDR1 is SNHLY and CDR2 FYNNEI. Trimming removed 9 bases from V and 4 bases from J, with 15 bases in between. CDR3 length: 14 amino acids. CDR3 nucleotides: TGTGCCAGAATGAGACGGGCTCTTAATGAAAAACTGTTTTTT. Its protein product is CARMRRALNEKLFF. Filled out from reference TRBV2 and TRBJ1-4, the complete variable domain reads EPEVTQTPSHQVTQMGQEVILRCVPISNHLYFYWYRQILGQKVEFLVSFYNNEISEKSEIFDDQFSVERPDGSNFTLKIRSTKLEDSAMYFCARMRRALNEKLFFGSGTQLSVL.

This clonotype showed up many times. The chain employs TRBV12-3 or TRBV12-4 and TRBJ2-1, with 11 bases fitting TRBD2. After removal of 9 bases from V and 8 bases from J, the junction contained 9 bases not matched to a gene. This CDR3 spans 14 amino acids. CDR3 coding DNA: TGTGCCAGTAGCCTAGCGGGGGGCGTCTATGAGCAGTTCTTC. Translating it yields CASSLAGGVYEQFF.

This clonotype was observed at least ten times. The chain employs TRBV3-1 and TRBJ1-1; no firm D call. V lost 1 base to trimming and J lost 4 bases, with 10 bases between them. The CDR3 length is 14 residues. Germline CDR1 and CDR2: LGHDT and YNNKEL (reference sequence). CDR3 in DNA: TGTGCCAGCAGCCAAGGGAGGGAGGGCACTGAAGCTTTCTTT. Protein sequence: CASSQGREGTEAFF.